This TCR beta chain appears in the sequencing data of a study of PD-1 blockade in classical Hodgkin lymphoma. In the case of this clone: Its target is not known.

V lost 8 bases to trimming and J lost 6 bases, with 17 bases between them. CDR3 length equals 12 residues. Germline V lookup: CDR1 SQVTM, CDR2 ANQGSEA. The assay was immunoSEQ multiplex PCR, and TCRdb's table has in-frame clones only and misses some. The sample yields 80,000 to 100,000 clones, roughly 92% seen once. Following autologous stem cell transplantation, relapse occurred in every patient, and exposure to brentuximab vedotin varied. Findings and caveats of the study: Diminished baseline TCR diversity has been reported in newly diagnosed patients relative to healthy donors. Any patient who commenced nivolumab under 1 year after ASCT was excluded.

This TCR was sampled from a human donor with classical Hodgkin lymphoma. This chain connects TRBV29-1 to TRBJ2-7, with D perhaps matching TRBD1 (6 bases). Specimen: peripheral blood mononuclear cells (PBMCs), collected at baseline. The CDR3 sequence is CSTKGQEREQYF. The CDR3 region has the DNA TGCAGCACAAAGGGACAAGAACGCGAGCAGTACTTC.